The source of this T cell receptor beta chain is a study of blood T cell repertoires in COVID-19. Study in general: Both acute and convalescent COVID-19 samples were obtained from the United States, Italy and Spain. Sources were T cells, B-cell-depleted T cells, or PBMCs; the material itself was cDNA or gDNA.

Germline assignment: CDR1 SGHVS and CDR2 FNYEAQ. Losses at the gene ends were 5 bases for V and 7 bases for J; bases not matched to a gene: 4. There are 15 residues in the CDR3. In this sample, this clone turned up a few times. Using immunoSEQ multiplex PCR, the repertoire was profiled, and TCRdb retains in-frame clones only, with some absent. The repertoire holds 70,000 to 85,000 clones, with around 83% as singletons. This chain links TRBV7-6 with TRBJ2-1, with 14 bases fitting TRBD2. Sequencing was carried out using peripheral blood. The receptor was isolated from a woman of 80 years or more in a cohort sampled during active or convalescent COVID-19. The CDR3, as DNA: TGTGCCAGCAGCCCCGGGACTAGCGGGGGAAATGAGCAGTTCTTC. Translation gives CASSPGTSGGNEQFF.